One sample yielded the 17 T cell receptor beta chains listed below, sequenced in a study of T cells expressing NK-cell markers. One entry per CDR3 protein, without DNA, is what TCRdb gives after re-calling the 5' RACE reads. This specimen shows about 260,000 distinct CDR3 sequences; the ten leading clones hold 3.5% to 5%. Sequences were obtained from blood T cells: a sorted CD56 or NKG2C T cell subset, CD4+ or CD8+ T cells, or bulk PBMC T cells (not recorded which). These receptors were obtained from a woman between 18 and 70 years old in good health.

This chain connects TRBV29-1 to TRBJ1-3; TCRdb gives TRBD1 as the D gene, but with no DNA this cannot be confirmed. The CDR3 contains 15 residues. Germline loops: CDR1 SQVTM, CDR2 ANQGSEA. CDR3 sequence reads: CSVSSAGLSGNTIYF.

V and J are TRBV28 and TRBJ2-3; no DNA is available, so the TRBD1 call from TCRdb remains unchecked. CDR3 length equals 15 residues. Germline lookup yields CDR1 MDHEN and CDR2 SYDVKM. The CDR3 here is CASSYPGQGPDTQYF.

The chain uses TRBV5-1 and TRBJ1-6; lacking DNA, the TRBD1 call made by TCRdb goes unchecked. Germline loops: CDR1 SGHRS, CDR2 YFSETQ. The CDR3 totals 13 residues. The CDR3 loop reads CASSPDRNSPLHF.

This sequence joins TRBV10-3 and TRBJ1-1. Germline CDR1 and CDR2: ENHRY and SYGVKD. This CDR3 contains 12 residues. The chain's CDR3 is CAISRDLWVSFF.

V and J are TRBV5-1 and TRBJ2-1. Germline V gives CDR1 SGHRS, CDR2 YFSETQ. This CDR3 is 12 amino acids long. The CDR3 spells CASSDSHNEQFF.

The chain recombines TRBV29-1 with TRBJ2-3. Germline V gene sequence: CDR1 SQVTM, CDR2 ANQGSEA. The CDR3 extends over 12 amino acids. CDR3: CSVASGTDTQYF.

The chain uses TRBV20-1 and TRBJ2-1; the D call of TRBD2 rests on TCRdb alone, since no DNA is present to check it. CDR3 size: 17 residues. Germline CDR1 DFQATT, CDR2 SNEGSKA (reference sequence). The CDR3 is CSASGNGRESSYNEQFF.

V gene TRBV30 combines with J gene TRBJ1-1. Germline V gene data show CDR1 as GTSNPN and CDR2 as SVGIG (reference sequence). This CDR3 has 14 residues. CDR3 residues: CAWSLRAWDTEAFF. The full variable domain, completed using reference TRBV30 and TRBJ1-1, is SQTIHQWPATLVQPVGSPLSLECTVEGTSNPNLYWYRQAAGRGLQLLFYSVGIGQISSEVPQNLSASRPQDRQFILSSKKLLLSDSGFYLCAWSLRAWDTEAFFGQGTRLTVV.

This chain uses TRBV27 with TRBJ1-2; TCRdb's D gene call, TRBD1, goes unchecked for lack of DNA. This CDR3 spans 16 amino acids. Germline V gives CDR1 MNHEY, CDR2 SMNVEV (reference sequence). The CDR3 sequence is CATGRESNRGNYGYTF.

The chain carries TRBV7-2 and TRBJ1-2. Germline CDR1 is SGHTA and CDR2 is FQGNSA. The CDR3 totals 15 residues. The CDR3 protein is CASSFFGGENYGYTF.

The rearrangement links TRBV30 to TRBJ2-5. CDR1 and CDR2 (germline): GTSNPN, SVGIG (reference sequence). The CDR3 length is 12 residues. This CDR3 is CAWTGGFMTQYF.

The chain joins TRBV7-2 to TRBJ2-6; TCRdb returns TRBD2, unconfirmable since there is no DNA. This CDR3 has 15 amino acids. CDR1 is SGHTA and CDR2 is FQGNSA in the germline V gene. CDR3 sequence reads: CASSMRVPGANVLTF.

V and J are TRBV6-1 and TRBJ2-1; TCRdb's D gene call, TRBD2, goes unchecked for lack of DNA. The CDR3 loop spans 16 amino acids. Germline CDR1 MNHNS, CDR2 SASEGT. The CDR3 protein is CASRRKSGGAGNEQFF.

This chain uses TRBV5-1 with TRBJ2-1; TCRdb's D call of TRBD2 is untestable without DNA. This CDR3 has 13 residues. Germline V gene sequence: CDR1 SGHRS, CDR2 YFSETQ. CDR3 region: CASSLTGATEQFF.

The V gene is TRBV5-5, the J gene TRBJ1-1. The CDR3 spans 11 residues. Germline CDR1 is SGHKS and CDR2 is YYEKEE (reference sequence). The CDR3 region is CASGEYTEAFF. Supplemented by reference TRBV5-5 and TRBJ1-1, the full variable domain reads DAGVTQSPTHLIKTRGQQVTLRCSPISGHKSVSWYQQVLGQGPQFIFQYYEKEERGRGNFPDRFSARQFPNYSSELNVNALLLGDSALYLCASGEYTEAFFGQGTRLTVV.

V and J are TRBV12-3 or TRBV12-4 and TRBJ1-5; with no DNA, the TCRdb D assignment of TRBD1 cannot be verified. The CDR3 totals 16 residues. This CDR3 is CASSFLPDIRNQPQHF.

The genes are TRBV12-3 or TRBV12-4 and TRBJ2-5; TCRdb returns TRBD2, unconfirmable since there is no DNA. The CDR3 consists of 18 residues. The chain's CDR3 is CASSFQTSGRAYQETQYF.